The 14 T cell receptor beta chains listed next were all sequenced from one sample in a study of identical twins (dated by TCRdb to the mid-2010s). Library prep was done by 5' RACE. Sequencing was carried out with an Illumina HiSeq 2000. TCRdb cleaned the public reads at Q25 with fastp, built clones with MiXCR and kept in-frame beta chains. Records with the same CDR3 protein are collapsed into one entry carrying the most frequent genes and DNA. The sample table shows some 1,600,000 distinct CDR3 sequences, and 25% to 35% are seen once. Together, the top ten hold about 0.27% of the sample. Sequencing used cord blood. The receptors here all came from a newborn girl in good health.

In its sample, this clonotype was seen a few times. This chain links TRBV7-9 with TRBJ2-1, with a tentative D call TRBD2 (5 bases). Trimming stripped 3 bases from V and 4 bases from J, with 13 bases between. The CDR3 covers 15 residues. Germline lookup yields CDR1 SEHNR and CDR2 FQNEAQ (reference sequence). Here the CDR3 DNA reads TGTGCCAGCAGCTTCGAGGTCCGAGGGTACAATGAGCAGTTCTTC. Protein product: CASSFEVRGYNEQFF.

This clonotype has only a few counts. V and J are TRBV7-2 and TRBJ2-1, with TRBD2 matching 10 bases. Losses at the gene ends were 1 base for V and 3 bases for J; bases not matched to a gene: 6. Germline loops: CDR1 SGHTA, CDR2 FQGNSA. This CDR3 comprises 17 residues. As DNA, the CDR3 is TGTGCCAGCAGCTTAGGCCCCAGCGGGGGGGTCTACAATGAGCAGTTCTTC. This gives the protein CASSLGPSGGVYNEQFF.

This sequence joins TRBV7-2 and TRBJ2-4; 9 positions agree with TRBD2. The CDR3 totals 15 residues. Germline CDR1 reads SGHTA; CDR2 reads FQGNSA. Trimming took 0 bases from V and 13 from J; bases not matched to a gene: 10. CDR3 bases: TGTGCCAGCAGCTTAGCTCGCGGGGGGGCCTATGAGCAGTACTTC. It encodes CASSLARGGAYEQYF. The whole variable domain, filled in from reference TRBV7-2 and TRBJ2-4, reads GAGVSQSPSNKVTEKGKDVELRCDPISGHTALYWYRQSLGQGLEFLIYFQGNSAPDKSGLPSDRFSAERTGGSVSTLTIQRTQQEDSAVYLCASSLARGGAYEQYFGAGTRLSVL.

The rearrangement joins TRBV4-2 to TRBJ2-1, with D possibly TRBD2 on 5 matching bases. This CDR3 region has 15 residues. With 1 base removed from V and 5 bases from J, the gap between germline ends came to 12 bases. The germline V gene encodes CDR1 LGHNA and CDR2 YNFKEQ. CDR3 loop: CASSQAAGVNNEQFF. CDR3 nucleotides: TGTGCCAGCAGCCAAGCTGCGGGCGTAAACAATGAGCAGTTCTTC.

This clonotype was seen a few times. The rearrangement links TRBV20-1 to TRBJ1-2; D is unclear. The CDR3 sequence is 12 residues long. V was pared by 4 bases and J by 5 bases, with 11 bases between. The germline CDR1 and CDR2 sequences are DFQATT and SNEGSKA (reference sequence). This CDR3 reads CSATTENYGYTF. CDR3 DNA sequence: TGCAGTGCTACCACAGAGAATTATGGCTACACCTTC.

V and J are TRBV3-1 and TRBJ1-1; D possibly corresponds to TRBD1 (5 bases). Germline V gene data show CDR1 as LGHDT and CDR2 as YNNKEL (reference sequence). The V gene lost 4 bases and the J gene lost 6 bases, with 18 bases spanning the gap. The CDR3 is 15 residues long. CDR3 sequence: CASSRNTGRAPEAFF. In DNA form, the CDR3 reads TGTGCCAGCAGCCGAAATACAGGCCGCGCTCCTGAAGCTTTCTTT. Filled out from reference TRBV3-1 and TRBJ1-1, the complete variable domain reads DTAVSQTPKYLVTQMGNDKSIKCEQNLGHDTMYWYKQDSKKFLKIMFSYNNKELIINETVPNRFSPKSPDKAHLNLHINSLELGDSAVYFCASSRNTGRAPEAFFGQGTRLTVV.

There are a few counts of this clonotype. Sequence at one end of the junction differs from germline and may be a read error. The genes are TRBV5-4 and TRBJ1-4; D possibly corresponds to TRBD1 (6 bases). The CDR3 has 14 residues. The V gene's germline CDR1 is SGHNT and CDR2 YYREEE (reference sequence). The CDR3: CASSLGQENEKLFF. The DNA of the CDR3 is TGTGCCAGCAGCTTGGGACAGGAGAATGAAAAACTGTTCTTT.

A few counts support this clonotype. The genes are TRBV15 and TRBJ1-1; 7 bases align to TRBD1. CDR3 length equals 13 residues. The germline V gene encodes CDR1 LNHNV and CDR2 YYDKDF (reference sequence). Trimming cost V 6 bases and J 0 bases; bases outside gene matches: 1. The CDR3 protein is CATRTGLNTEAFF. CDR3 in DNA: TGTGCCACCAGGACAGGGTTGAACACTGAAGCTTTCTTT. Full variable domain (remainder filled in from reference TRBV15 and TRBJ1-1): DAMVIQNPRYQVTQFGKPVTLSCSQTLNHNVMYWYQQKSSQAPKLLFHYYDKDFNNEADTPDNFQSRRPNTSFCFLDIRSPGLGDTAMYLCATRTGLNTEAFFGQGTRLTVV.

A few counts support this clonotype. This chain connects TRBV12-3 or TRBV12-4 to TRBJ2-1; 13 bases are a match to TRBD2. The CDR3 covers 17 residues. The V gene end was trimmed by 1 base and the J gene end by 10 bases; junction bases not matched to a gene: 10. CDR3 loop: CASSLDETSGGHKEQFF. In DNA form, the CDR3 reads TGTGCCAGCAGTTTAGACGAGACTAGCGGGGGGCATAAGGAGCAGTTCTTC.

A few counts support this clonotype. The chain combines TRBV6-5 with TRBJ2-5, with 9 bases identical to TRBD1. The length of the CDR3 is 15 residues. The germline CDR1 and CDR2 sequences are MNHEY and SVGAGI. Germline trimming cut 5 bases from V and 11 bases from J; bases unmatched to any gene: 15. This CDR3 reads CASSTGTGWTEEQYF. In DNA, the CDR3 is TGTGCCAGCAGTACCGGGACAGGGTGGACGGAGGAGCAGTACTTC.

For this clonotype: This may come from a read error, since a much larger clone is one base off. The chain uses TRBV2 and TRBJ1-2; 7 bases are a match to TRBD1. This CDR3 is 17 amino acids long. V gave up 4 bases and J gave up 4 bases; unmatched junction bases: 15. CDR1 is SNHLY, CDR2 FYNNEI, per germline. The CDR3 DNA sequence: TGTGCCAGCAGTGGCTCCCCCGACAGGGTCTATAGCTATGGCTACACCTTC. Translation: CASSGSPDRVYSYGYTF.

The chain joins TRBV29-1 to TRBJ1-1; 7 positions match TRBD1. V lost 3 bases and J lost 4; bases outside the gene matches: 5. This CDR3 spans 13 amino acids. Germline CDR1 and CDR2: SQVTM and ANQGSEA. CDR3 bases: TGCAGCGTTGATAGGGGGCGGGTCACTGAAGCTTTCTTT. Its protein product is CSVDRGRVTEAFF.

The V gene is TRBV9, the J gene TRBJ2-1; TRBD1 is a possible D gene (5 bases). V lost 0 bases and J 2 bases, leaving 12 bases between the germline ends. Germline assignment: CDR1 SGDLS and CDR2 YYNGEE. The CDR3 runs to 16 residues. CDR3 in amino acids: CASSVEGASTYNEQFF. In nucleotides, the CDR3 is TGTGCCAGCAGCGTAGAAGGGGCTTCGACCTACAATGAGCAGTTCTTC.

A few counts support this clonotype. The V and J genes are TRBV29-1 and TRBJ2-3; weak D call: TRBD2 (5 bases). The CDR3 covers 18 residues. Germline V CDR1 and CDR2: SQVTM, ANQGSEA. The V and J ends lost 0 bases and 2 bases respectively, with 21 bases between them. The CDR3 DNA is TGCAGCGTTGAAGATAAATTCCCCATAGCGCGACCCACAGATACGCAGTATTTT. This sequence encodes CSVEDKFPIARPTDTQYF.